The source of this TCR beta chain is a study of T cell repertoires in cytomegalovirus infection. One entry per CDR3 protein, called by TCRdb with MiXCR from the reads. The sample consists of about 530,000 distinct CDR3 sequences, 26% of them appearing once. Findings of the study overall: Identification of carriers of CMV plus the relevant HLA was performed using cumulative public TCR beta family frequency. In two of eight donors, the top clonotype was HLA-C-restricted CMV-specific.

This clonotype has a handful of counts. The antigen is not known. The origin of this receptor is a human donor in good health (CMV status not recorded). Some clones in this sample may be carry-over from other donors' samples. Material for sequencing was PBMCs.

The CDR3 protein is CASSQDPALGLKEKLFF. CDR3 bases: TGCGCCAGCAGCCAAGATCCAGCGCTGGGTTTAAAGGAAAAACTGTTTTTT. This chain links TRBV4-1 with TRBJ1-4, with D hard to call. CDR1 and CDR2 from the germline V gene are MGHRA and YSYEKL. Trimming shortened V by 0 bases and J by 8 bases, and 19 bases separated the two germline ends. The CDR3 is 17 amino acids.